These 25 T cell receptor beta chains were all obtained from the same sample, sequenced in a study of OX40 agonist ivuxolimab in advanced cancers. Assay: immunoSEQ multiplex PCR; the TCRdb copy retains only in-frame clones and omits some. The data show over 75,000 clones, with about 90% seen just once and more than 8.5% held by the top ten. The input for sequencing was CD4+ or CD8+ T cells sorted from blood, taken in a trial of the OX40 agonist ivuxolimab. The receptors here all came from an adult with an advanced solid tumor such as melanoma, head and neck, liver or kidney cancer.

This chain joins TRBV29-1 and TRBJ2-1; TRBD1 matches 7 bases. CDR3 length equals 14 residues. V was pared by 2 bases and J by 8 bases, with 9 bases of the junction left unmatched. The V gene's germline CDR1 is SQVTM and CDR2 ANQGSEA. The CDR3 sequence: CSVELGGAGDEQFF. The CDR3 nucleotides are TGCAGCGTTGAACTAGGGGGCGCGGGTGATGAGCAGTTCTTC.

The J gene is TRBJ1-4, the V gene TRBV5-1, with 9 bases that match TRBD1. Germline CDR1 is SGHRS and CDR2 is YFSETQ. The CDR3 runs to 14 residues. Trimming cost V 7 bases and J 7 bases; bases outside gene matches: 8. As DNA, the CDR3 is TGCGCCAGCCCGGGGACAGGGCCTGCTGAAAAACTGTTTTTT. Protein sequence: CASPGTGPAEKLFF.

The chain employs TRBV12-5 and TRBJ2-3, with D unclear. This CDR3 has 15 residues. The germline V and J ends were trimmed by 5 bases and 2 bases, with 14 bases remaining between them. Germline V lookup: CDR1 LGHNT, CDR2 FRNRAP. The CDR3 DNA follows: TGTGCTAGTGGTGTGGACGGCGGAAACACAGATACGCAGTATTTT. This encodes CASGVDGGNTDTQYF.

This clone has just a few counts. This chain connects TRBV5-8 to TRBJ2-4, with 7 bases matching TRBD1. The CDR3 sequence is 15 residues long. Trimming at V came to 4 bases and at J to 7 bases, leaving 11 bases not matched to a gene. CDR1 is SGHTS, CDR2 YDEGEE, per germline. CDR3 coding DNA: TGTGCCAGCAGCCGATTTGACAGGGCCAGGAACATTCAGTACTTC. This encodes CASSRFDRARNIQYF.

In nucleotides, the CDR3 is TGTGCCAGCTCACCATCGGACCAGAATGAGCAGTTCTTC. Translating it yields CASSPSDQNEQFF. The V and J genes are TRBV18 and TRBJ2-1, with D hard to call. CDR3 length equals 13 residues. Germline CDR1 and CDR2: KGHSH and LQKENI. The ends were cut back, 2 bases at V and 7 bases at J, with 9 bases in the middle.

This chain joins TRBV4-1 and TRBJ2-2; D possibly matches TRBD1 or TRBD2 (5 bases each). Trimming pared 3 bases from V and 1 base from J, leaving 9 bases between. The CDR3 spans 15 residues. The germline V gene encodes CDR1 MGHRA and CDR2 YSYEKL. The CDR3 loop is CASSHGAGNTGELFF. The CDR3 nucleotides read TGCGCCAGCAGCCATGGGGCGGGGAACACCGGGGAGCTGTTTTTT.

The V call is TRBV9, the J call TRBJ2-3, with 8 bases identical to TRBD2. V was clipped by 0 bases and J by 1 base; unmatched bases: 4. Germline values: CDR1 SGDLS, CDR2 YYNGEE. There are 16 residues in the CDR3. CDR3: CASSVGLREGTDTQYF. CDR3 sequence (DNA): TGTGCCAGCAGCGTAGGTTTGCGGGAGGGCACAGATACGCAGTATTTT.

This chain joins TRBV15 and TRBJ2-1; 7 positions match TRBD1. Germline V lookup: CDR1 LNHNV, CDR2 YYDKDF (reference sequence). The V and J ends lost 8 bases and 4 bases, in that order; junction bases with no gene match: 11. CDR3 size: 15 residues. The CDR3 coding sequence is TGTGCCACCTCTCAAGGGGGCACCTCTTACAATGAGCAGTTCTTC. Residues: CATSQGGTSYNEQFF.

This clone was counted once. The rearrangement joins TRBV6-6 to TRBJ2-3; no clear D gene. Trimming left V 7 bases short and J 6 bases short, with 14 bases between. Germline V gives CDR1 MNHNY, CDR2 SVGAGI (reference sequence). This CDR3 is 13 amino acids long. CDR3 loop: CASNRVGPDTQYF. The CDR3 region has the DNA TGTGCCAGCAATAGGGTGGGTCCCGATACGCAGTATTTT.

In DNA form, the CDR3 reads TGTGCCAGCTCACCGGCACGGGACACCGGGAGTGGGGAGACCCAGTACTTC. Its protein is CASSPARDTGSGETQYF. The V and J genes are TRBV18 and TRBJ2-5; D tentatively fits TRBD1 or TRBD2 (6 bases each). The germline V and J ends were trimmed by 3 bases and 5 bases, with 22 bases remaining between them. In germline, CDR1 is KGHSH, CDR2 LQKENI. The CDR3 is made up of 17 amino acids.

This chain uses TRBV7-9 with TRBJ2-7, with 8 bases lining up with TRBD2. Trimming took 1 base from V and 2 from J; bases not matched to a gene: 4. This CDR3 region has 15 residues. Germline V gene lookup returns CDR1 SEHNR and CDR2 FQNEAQ (reference sequence). The CDR3 protein is CASSLGLAFTYEQYF. The CDR3 bases are TGTGCCAGCAGCTTAGGACTAGCGTTTACCTACGAGCAGTACTTC. Complete variable domain (other parts from reference TRBV7-9 and TRBJ2-7): DTGVSQNPRHKITKRGQNVTFRCDPISEHNRLYWYRQTLGQGPEFLTYFQNEAQLEKSRLLSDRFSAERPKGSFSTLEIQRTEQGDSAMYLCASSLGLAFTYEQYFGPGTRLTVT.

The count of this clone is one. This sequence joins TRBV10-3 and TRBJ2-1; no reliable D call. The V gene's germline CDR1 is ENHRY and CDR2 SYGVKD. V was trimmed by 4 bases and J by 6 bases, leaving 10 bases between them. There are 13 residues in the CDR3. In DNA, the CDR3 is TGTGCCATCAGTGGATTAGCCCCCAATGAGCAGTTCTTC. Its protein is CAISGLAPNEQFF.

The J gene is TRBJ1-2, the V gene TRBV14; no reliable D call. CDR3 length: 13 residues. Trimming shortened V by 4 bases and J by 2 bases, and 8 bases separated the two germline ends. CDR1 and CDR2 from the germline V gene are SGHDN and FVKESK. DNA of the CDR3: TGTGCCAGCAGCCCTCGACGGAACTATGGCTACACCTTC. Protein: CASSPRRNYGYTF.

There are a few counts of this clone. The genes are TRBV19 and TRBJ2-7; 8 positions match TRBD1. CDR1 and CDR2 from the germline V gene are LNHDA and SQIVND (reference sequence). Unmatched junction bases numbered 8, after V lost 4 bases and J lost 6 bases. The CDR3 is made up of 14 amino acids. CDR3 DNA: TGTGCCAGTAGTACGTGGACAGGGAAGGGCGAGCAGTACTTC. This sequence encodes CASSTWTGKGEQYF.

This clone occurred once. V usage is TRBV9 and J usage is TRBJ2-5; D not resolved. The ends were cut back, 3 bases at V and 5 bases at J, with 14 bases in the middle. The germline V gene has CDR1 SGDLS and CDR2 YYNGEE. CDR3 length equals 14 residues. The CDR3 loop reads CASSDRTTAETQYF. The CDR3 region has the DNA TGTGCCAGCAGCGATCGGACGACGGCGGAGACCCAGTACTTC.

This chain links TRBV10-3 with TRBJ1-3; 9 nucleotides match TRBD1. There are 17 residues in the CDR3. Germline values: CDR1 ENHRY, CDR2 SYGVKD. V was pared by 11 bases and J by 0 bases, with 14 bases of the junction left unmatched. This CDR3 reads CAAGRTGEGVSGNTIYF. CDR3 DNA: TGTGCCGCCGGGAGGACAGGGGAAGGAGTCTCTGGAAACACCATATATTTT.

The rearrangement uses TRBV16 and TRBJ1-1, with TRBD1 identical over 7 bases. The CDR3 extends over 15 amino acids. Germline V CDR1 and CDR2: KGHSY, FQNENV. The junction had 8 bases not matched to a gene; V was cut back by 0 bases and J by 7 bases. CDR3 DNA sequence: TGTGCCAGCAGCCAATCTTGGGCAGGGGGAGGTGAAGCTTTCTTT. Its translation is CASSQSWAGGGEAFF. The variable domain in full, completed from reference TRBV16 and TRBJ1-1, reads GEEVAQTPKHLVRGEGQKAKLYCAPIKGHSYVFWYQQVLKNEFKFLISFQNENVFDETGMPKERFSAKCLPNSPCSLEIQATKLEDSAVYFCASSQSWAGGGEAFFGQGTRLTVV.

The gene calls are TRBV6-5 and TRBJ2-5; the D is unclear. CDR3 length equals 12 residues. Trimming removed 3 bases from V and 8 bases from J, with 10 bases in between. Germline lookup yields CDR1 MNHEY and CDR2 SVGAGI. Here the CDR3 reads CASSYNIYTQYF. The CDR3 DNA sequence: TGTGCCAGCAGTTATAATATCTATACCCAGTACTTC.

The rearrangement joins TRBV7-9 to TRBJ2-1; no clear D gene. This CDR3 contains 15 residues. Germline-derived CDR1 and CDR2 are SEHNR and FQNEAQ (reference sequence). The ends were cut back, 5 bases at V and 4 bases at J, with 15 bases in the middle. The CDR3 sequence: CASSTGLSGYNEQFF. CDR3 coding DNA: TGTGCCAGCAGCACCGGGCTCAGTGGGTACAATGAGCAGTTCTTC.

The chain employs TRBV7-2 and TRBJ2-2; D perhaps matches TRBD2 (6 bases). Germline loops: CDR1 SGHTA, CDR2 FQGNSA. Trimming shortened V by 4 bases and J by 3 bases, and 15 bases separated the two germline ends. This CDR3 spans 16 amino acids. In nucleotides, the CDR3 is TGTGCCAGCAGCTCCCCGGGAGACCTGGACACCGGGGAGCTGTTTTTT. Encoded protein: CASSSPGDLDTGELFF. Full variable domain (rest looked up from reference TRBV7-2 and TRBJ2-2): GAGVSQSPSNKVTEKGKDVELRCDPISGHTALYWYRQSLGQGLEFLIYFQGNSAPDKSGLPSDRFSAERTGGSVSTLTIQRTQQEDSAVYLCASSSPGDLDTGELFFGEGSRLTVL.

The CDR3: CASSIDRRTEAFF. CDR3 DNA: TGTGCCAGTAGTATAGATAGGAGGACTGAAGCTTTCTTT. The chain is built from TRBV19 and TRBJ1-1; no definite D call. In germline, CDR1 is LNHDA, CDR2 SQIVND (reference sequence). CDR3 length: 13 residues. V lost 0 bases, J lost 5 bases, and 7 bases lay in between.

This chain links TRBV6-4 with TRBJ2-1, with TRBD2 matching 10 bases. Germline V gene sequence: CDR1 MRHNA, CDR2 SNTAGT. The CDR3 consists of 19 residues. V dropped 4 bases and J dropped 7; count of bases not matched to a gene: 19. DNA of the CDR3: TGTGCCAGCAGTGGCTCGGGGTATACTGGTAGCGGGAGGCCTAATGAGCAGTTCTTC. Translating gives CASSGSGYTGSGRPNEQFF.

The chain joins TRBV6-6 to TRBJ1-3, with D possibly matching TRBD1 (6 bases). CDR1 and CDR2 (germline): MNHNY, SVGAGI (reference sequence). V lost 2 bases to trimming and J lost 6 bases, with 14 bases between them. The CDR3 is made up of 15 amino acids. CDR3: CASSYLVRGLNTIYF. The CDR3 bases are TGTGCCAGCAGTTACCTGGTGAGGGGGTTAAACACCATATATTTT.

The chain couples TRBV7-2 to TRBJ2-2; 7 bases match TRBD2. Germline lookup yields CDR1 SGHTA and CDR2 FQGNSA. The CDR3 has 14 residues. V shed 3 bases, J shed 7 bases, and the junction held 5 bases outside the gene matches. CDR3 nucleotides: TGTGCCAGCAGCTTCCTAGCGGCGGACGGGGAGCTGTTTTTT. It encodes CASSFLAADGELFF.

This clone was seen more than once but under ten times. The chain recombines TRBV6-4 with TRBJ2-3; 16 bases align to TRBD2. From germline, CDR1 is MRHNA and CDR2 SNTAGT. The CDR3 is 16 amino acids. V dropped 6 bases and J dropped 2; count of bases not matched to a gene: 2. CDR3 sequence reads: CASRGLAGGTTDTQYF. CDR3 sequence (DNA): TGTGCCAGCAGGGGACTAGCGGGAGGGACCACAGATACGCAGTATTTT.